Described below is a single T cell receptor (beta chain) sequence and its context. Trimming pared 1 base from V and 5 bases from J, leaving 8 bases between. The CDR3 consists of 14 residues. Germline V CDR1 and CDR2: SNHLY, FYNNEI. The sample is drawn from a study of blood T cell repertoires in COVID-19. Study-level background: Sites across the United States, Italy and Spain contributed samples from acute and convalescent COVID-19. Nucleic acid was either cDNA or gDNA, and it came from T cells, B-cell-depleted T cells, or PBMCs.

Original methodology: Reference gene primer amplification in the assay estimated nucleated cell counts. TCRdb's table, derived via immunoSEQ multiplex PCR, lists solely in-frame clones and lacks some. V and J calls and clone size follow that table, whereas D and trimming were derived from the DNA. The data contain some 150,000 clones, 70% to 90% of them singletons. The rearrangement uses TRBV2 and TRBJ2-2; no reliable D call. The sample was peripheral blood. The TCR sequence derives from a woman aged 55-75 years with acute or convalescent COVID-19. CDR3 in amino acids: CASSEVGPTGELFF. In DNA form, the CDR3 reads TGTGCCAGCAGTGAAGTCGGTCCTACCGGGGAGCTGTTTTTT.